This T cell receptor beta chain comes out of a study of blood T cell repertoires in COVID-19 (dated by TCRdb to about 2020). As for the study more broadly: Collaborator samples came from the United States, Italy and Spain and covered acute and convalescent phases of COVID-19. The material from the prospective study consisted of cDNA or gDNA derived from T cells, B-cell-depleted T cells, or PBMCs. Subjects who had been exposed to COVID-19, were actively infected with it, or had recovered from it provided the deeply sampled blood TCRbeta repertoires that made up the dataset. A freely available public database, intended as a resource for researchers studying the immune response to SARS-CoV-2, is where the repertoires were released. Samples were obtained from the ongoing ImmuneRACE study (first 160 participants) and from approximately 1,200 subjects provided by 6 global collaborators. The sample metadata nearly always contained a de-identified subject ID, COVID-19 status, age in years and sex. HLA class I and class II types, where available, came from metadata supplied by the sample provider rather than from assay-based typing.

With regard to this clone: Its antigen specificity is not known. Within one base of it there is no much larger clone, and no base qualities were kept.

TCRbeta CDR3 regions were amplified from genomic DNA using the immunoSEQ Assay, a bias-controlled multiplex PCR. As for the authors' bioinformatics: Nucleated cell counts per sample were estimated from amplification of reference gene primers within the assay. To quantify the absolute abundance of each unique TCRbeta CDR3 rearrangement, sequence reads were collapsed and filtered. Productive Simpson clonality was computed per sample as the square root of Simpson's diversity index over productive rearrangements. TCRdb's version of the immuneACCESS table is confined to in-frame rearrangements and falls short of the full clone set. An unresolved V gene accounts for under half of the shortfall where checked; the remainder is of unknown origin. The V and J calls and clone size come from that table; D and trimming were worked out from the DNA. The sample has around 180,000 clones on record, 86% of them singletons. The biggest ten clones account for more than 7.5% of the sample.

The V and J ends are trimmed by 1 base and 0 bases, leaving 9 bases between them. According to the germline V gene (reference sequence), CDR1 reads SGHNT and CDR2 reads YYREEE. There are 15 amino acids in the CDR3, from cysteine to phenylalanine inclusive. Left in the record is the CDR3 DNA by itself, 45 bases read in frame from the first base. Overall study results and their limits: Clinical and demographic metadata were provided uncurated, with the amount varying by source and participant.

Participants in the prospective study were enrolled through a virtual design, were aged roughly 18 to 100 years, and lived in about two dozen United States geographic areas. Cohort assignment in the prospective study relied on participant-reported clinical history from a screening survey and a study questionnaire. ImmuneRACE Cohort 3 recovered participants were defined by two consecutive negative NP/OP PCR tests, healthcare professional clearance, or symptom resolution. Mobile phlebotomists in the prospective study collected whole blood, serum and a nasopharyngeal or oropharyngeal swab from every participant. Additional blood draws and questionnaires over an approximately two-month period could optionally be provided by prospective study participants. Before DNA extraction, blood samples from the prospective study were shipped at room temperature or frozen.

The sequencing input was PBMCs or T cells enriched from blood (not recorded which). The V and J genes are TRBV5-4 and TRBJ2-3; no D gene can be assigned with confidence. The TCR comes from a woman aged 25 to 39 who had recovered from COVID-19. Read as DNA, the sequence is TGTGCCAGCAGCTTGTTCAGTTCTAGCACAGATACGCAGTATTTT. It specifies CASSLFSSSTDTQYF.